The T cell receptor beta chain under discussion was sequenced for a study of T-cell memory formation after mild COVID-19. Study at large: TCR clusters were mostly confined to one donor each.

The CDR3 consists of 15 residues. Germline lookup yields CDR1 MNHEY and CDR2 SMNVEV (reference sequence). V trimming: 6 bases; J trimming: 0 bases; junction bases outside the gene matches: 5. Study results and caveats: Those CD4+ clones that contracted were mainly in CM and EM (CD8+ ones in EMRA).

On this clonotype: What it binds is not known.

Constant-segment-primed 5'RACE gave TCR alpha and TCR beta cDNA libraries with sample barcodes and UMIs. TCRdb fed the 5' RACE reads into MiXCR, producing one record per CDR3 protein. The sample lists about 250,000 distinct CDR3 sequences, over 15% occurring once. The sample was PBMCs or a T cell subset sorted from them (not recorded which). The TCR originated in a young man who had mild COVID-19 (a few samples of this study predate the infection). Cell type and time point are not known. This rearrangement joins TRBV27 to TRBJ2-3, with TRBD2 matching over 8 bases. The CDR3 region has the DNA TGTGCCAGCAGGATTAGCGGGGCTAGCACAGATACGCAGTATTTT. Translation: CASRISGASTDTQYF.